The T cell receptor (beta chain) described here comes from a study of cytomegalovirus exposure and HLA in healthy donors. Nominally healthy donors were sampled, though unrecorded immune exposures were likely. The PCR was carried out with 60 Vbeta primers and 13 Jbeta primers. TCRdb's table, derived via immunoSEQ multiplex PCR, lists solely in-frame clones and lacks some. Found here are about 190,000 clones, 70% to 80% of them singletons; the top ten hold roughly 1.6%. CDR1 is SGDLS and CDR2 is YYNGEE in the germline V gene. V was clipped by 0 bases and J by 4 bases, with 7 bases between them. This CDR3 has 13 amino acids. Study conclusions and caveats: Information on immune exposure was restricted to one variable (CMV serostatus). An observed cluster of highly shared sequence variants was recorded as a likely sequencing artifact.

Concerning this clone: Its target is unknown.

The clonotype was recovered from a woman between 45 and 60 years old in good health and CMV-seronegative. The sequenced material came from PBMCs. The V and J genes are TRBV9 and TRBJ1-1; possible D gene TRBD1, 6 bases. The CDR3, as DNA: TGTGCCAGCAGCGTAGGCAGGGGCACTGAAGCTTTCTTT. Protein: CASSVGRGTEAFF.